The TCR beta chain under discussion was sequenced for a study of cytomegalovirus exposure and HLA in healthy donors. Study-level results: Some TCR beta chains (roughly 160 of them) were listed as cytomegalovirus-associated. 87-base-pair reads could not separate some V segments, including TRBV6-2 and TRBV6-3. When the data were analyzed later, several of the most significant clusters appeared to be linked to common viral pathogens.

In nominal health when sampled, donors likely had unrecorded immune exposures nonetheless. Both 60 Vbeta primers and 13 Jbeta primers went into the PCR. Using immunoSEQ multiplex PCR, the repertoire was profiled, and TCRdb retains in-frame clones only, with some absent. The sample contains under 130,000 clones, approximately 70% of which appear only once. Of note for this clone: Its antigen is unidentified.

Germline values: CDR1 SGHTA, CDR2 FQGNSA. CDR3 length: 16 residues. V dropped 5 bases and J dropped 1 base, with 14 bases sitting between them. The V call is TRBV7-2, the J call TRBJ2-2; a possible D gene is TRBD1 (6 bases). The clonotype comes from a man aged 30-40 years in good health and CMV-seropositive. Sequenced sample: PBMCs. The DNA for the CDR3 is TGTGCCAGCAGCCAACAGGGCCAGAGGAACACCGGGGAGCTGTTTTTT. Amino acids: CASSQQGQRNTGELFF.